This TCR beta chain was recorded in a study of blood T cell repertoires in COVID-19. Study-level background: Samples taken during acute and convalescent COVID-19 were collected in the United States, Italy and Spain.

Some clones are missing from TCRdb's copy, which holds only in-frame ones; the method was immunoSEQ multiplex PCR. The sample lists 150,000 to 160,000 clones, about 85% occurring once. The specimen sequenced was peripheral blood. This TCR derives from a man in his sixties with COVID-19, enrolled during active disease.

The CDR3 loop reads CASSFWDRGYEQYF. DNA of the CDR3: TGTGCCAGCAGCTTTTGGGACAGGGGTTACGAGCAGTACTTC. This chain links TRBV5-6 with TRBJ2-7, with 10 positions matching TRBD1. From germline, CDR1 is SGHDT and CDR2 YYEEEE. The CDR3 consists of 14 residues. V shed 2 bases and J 4 bases; nucleotides not matched to a gene: 3.